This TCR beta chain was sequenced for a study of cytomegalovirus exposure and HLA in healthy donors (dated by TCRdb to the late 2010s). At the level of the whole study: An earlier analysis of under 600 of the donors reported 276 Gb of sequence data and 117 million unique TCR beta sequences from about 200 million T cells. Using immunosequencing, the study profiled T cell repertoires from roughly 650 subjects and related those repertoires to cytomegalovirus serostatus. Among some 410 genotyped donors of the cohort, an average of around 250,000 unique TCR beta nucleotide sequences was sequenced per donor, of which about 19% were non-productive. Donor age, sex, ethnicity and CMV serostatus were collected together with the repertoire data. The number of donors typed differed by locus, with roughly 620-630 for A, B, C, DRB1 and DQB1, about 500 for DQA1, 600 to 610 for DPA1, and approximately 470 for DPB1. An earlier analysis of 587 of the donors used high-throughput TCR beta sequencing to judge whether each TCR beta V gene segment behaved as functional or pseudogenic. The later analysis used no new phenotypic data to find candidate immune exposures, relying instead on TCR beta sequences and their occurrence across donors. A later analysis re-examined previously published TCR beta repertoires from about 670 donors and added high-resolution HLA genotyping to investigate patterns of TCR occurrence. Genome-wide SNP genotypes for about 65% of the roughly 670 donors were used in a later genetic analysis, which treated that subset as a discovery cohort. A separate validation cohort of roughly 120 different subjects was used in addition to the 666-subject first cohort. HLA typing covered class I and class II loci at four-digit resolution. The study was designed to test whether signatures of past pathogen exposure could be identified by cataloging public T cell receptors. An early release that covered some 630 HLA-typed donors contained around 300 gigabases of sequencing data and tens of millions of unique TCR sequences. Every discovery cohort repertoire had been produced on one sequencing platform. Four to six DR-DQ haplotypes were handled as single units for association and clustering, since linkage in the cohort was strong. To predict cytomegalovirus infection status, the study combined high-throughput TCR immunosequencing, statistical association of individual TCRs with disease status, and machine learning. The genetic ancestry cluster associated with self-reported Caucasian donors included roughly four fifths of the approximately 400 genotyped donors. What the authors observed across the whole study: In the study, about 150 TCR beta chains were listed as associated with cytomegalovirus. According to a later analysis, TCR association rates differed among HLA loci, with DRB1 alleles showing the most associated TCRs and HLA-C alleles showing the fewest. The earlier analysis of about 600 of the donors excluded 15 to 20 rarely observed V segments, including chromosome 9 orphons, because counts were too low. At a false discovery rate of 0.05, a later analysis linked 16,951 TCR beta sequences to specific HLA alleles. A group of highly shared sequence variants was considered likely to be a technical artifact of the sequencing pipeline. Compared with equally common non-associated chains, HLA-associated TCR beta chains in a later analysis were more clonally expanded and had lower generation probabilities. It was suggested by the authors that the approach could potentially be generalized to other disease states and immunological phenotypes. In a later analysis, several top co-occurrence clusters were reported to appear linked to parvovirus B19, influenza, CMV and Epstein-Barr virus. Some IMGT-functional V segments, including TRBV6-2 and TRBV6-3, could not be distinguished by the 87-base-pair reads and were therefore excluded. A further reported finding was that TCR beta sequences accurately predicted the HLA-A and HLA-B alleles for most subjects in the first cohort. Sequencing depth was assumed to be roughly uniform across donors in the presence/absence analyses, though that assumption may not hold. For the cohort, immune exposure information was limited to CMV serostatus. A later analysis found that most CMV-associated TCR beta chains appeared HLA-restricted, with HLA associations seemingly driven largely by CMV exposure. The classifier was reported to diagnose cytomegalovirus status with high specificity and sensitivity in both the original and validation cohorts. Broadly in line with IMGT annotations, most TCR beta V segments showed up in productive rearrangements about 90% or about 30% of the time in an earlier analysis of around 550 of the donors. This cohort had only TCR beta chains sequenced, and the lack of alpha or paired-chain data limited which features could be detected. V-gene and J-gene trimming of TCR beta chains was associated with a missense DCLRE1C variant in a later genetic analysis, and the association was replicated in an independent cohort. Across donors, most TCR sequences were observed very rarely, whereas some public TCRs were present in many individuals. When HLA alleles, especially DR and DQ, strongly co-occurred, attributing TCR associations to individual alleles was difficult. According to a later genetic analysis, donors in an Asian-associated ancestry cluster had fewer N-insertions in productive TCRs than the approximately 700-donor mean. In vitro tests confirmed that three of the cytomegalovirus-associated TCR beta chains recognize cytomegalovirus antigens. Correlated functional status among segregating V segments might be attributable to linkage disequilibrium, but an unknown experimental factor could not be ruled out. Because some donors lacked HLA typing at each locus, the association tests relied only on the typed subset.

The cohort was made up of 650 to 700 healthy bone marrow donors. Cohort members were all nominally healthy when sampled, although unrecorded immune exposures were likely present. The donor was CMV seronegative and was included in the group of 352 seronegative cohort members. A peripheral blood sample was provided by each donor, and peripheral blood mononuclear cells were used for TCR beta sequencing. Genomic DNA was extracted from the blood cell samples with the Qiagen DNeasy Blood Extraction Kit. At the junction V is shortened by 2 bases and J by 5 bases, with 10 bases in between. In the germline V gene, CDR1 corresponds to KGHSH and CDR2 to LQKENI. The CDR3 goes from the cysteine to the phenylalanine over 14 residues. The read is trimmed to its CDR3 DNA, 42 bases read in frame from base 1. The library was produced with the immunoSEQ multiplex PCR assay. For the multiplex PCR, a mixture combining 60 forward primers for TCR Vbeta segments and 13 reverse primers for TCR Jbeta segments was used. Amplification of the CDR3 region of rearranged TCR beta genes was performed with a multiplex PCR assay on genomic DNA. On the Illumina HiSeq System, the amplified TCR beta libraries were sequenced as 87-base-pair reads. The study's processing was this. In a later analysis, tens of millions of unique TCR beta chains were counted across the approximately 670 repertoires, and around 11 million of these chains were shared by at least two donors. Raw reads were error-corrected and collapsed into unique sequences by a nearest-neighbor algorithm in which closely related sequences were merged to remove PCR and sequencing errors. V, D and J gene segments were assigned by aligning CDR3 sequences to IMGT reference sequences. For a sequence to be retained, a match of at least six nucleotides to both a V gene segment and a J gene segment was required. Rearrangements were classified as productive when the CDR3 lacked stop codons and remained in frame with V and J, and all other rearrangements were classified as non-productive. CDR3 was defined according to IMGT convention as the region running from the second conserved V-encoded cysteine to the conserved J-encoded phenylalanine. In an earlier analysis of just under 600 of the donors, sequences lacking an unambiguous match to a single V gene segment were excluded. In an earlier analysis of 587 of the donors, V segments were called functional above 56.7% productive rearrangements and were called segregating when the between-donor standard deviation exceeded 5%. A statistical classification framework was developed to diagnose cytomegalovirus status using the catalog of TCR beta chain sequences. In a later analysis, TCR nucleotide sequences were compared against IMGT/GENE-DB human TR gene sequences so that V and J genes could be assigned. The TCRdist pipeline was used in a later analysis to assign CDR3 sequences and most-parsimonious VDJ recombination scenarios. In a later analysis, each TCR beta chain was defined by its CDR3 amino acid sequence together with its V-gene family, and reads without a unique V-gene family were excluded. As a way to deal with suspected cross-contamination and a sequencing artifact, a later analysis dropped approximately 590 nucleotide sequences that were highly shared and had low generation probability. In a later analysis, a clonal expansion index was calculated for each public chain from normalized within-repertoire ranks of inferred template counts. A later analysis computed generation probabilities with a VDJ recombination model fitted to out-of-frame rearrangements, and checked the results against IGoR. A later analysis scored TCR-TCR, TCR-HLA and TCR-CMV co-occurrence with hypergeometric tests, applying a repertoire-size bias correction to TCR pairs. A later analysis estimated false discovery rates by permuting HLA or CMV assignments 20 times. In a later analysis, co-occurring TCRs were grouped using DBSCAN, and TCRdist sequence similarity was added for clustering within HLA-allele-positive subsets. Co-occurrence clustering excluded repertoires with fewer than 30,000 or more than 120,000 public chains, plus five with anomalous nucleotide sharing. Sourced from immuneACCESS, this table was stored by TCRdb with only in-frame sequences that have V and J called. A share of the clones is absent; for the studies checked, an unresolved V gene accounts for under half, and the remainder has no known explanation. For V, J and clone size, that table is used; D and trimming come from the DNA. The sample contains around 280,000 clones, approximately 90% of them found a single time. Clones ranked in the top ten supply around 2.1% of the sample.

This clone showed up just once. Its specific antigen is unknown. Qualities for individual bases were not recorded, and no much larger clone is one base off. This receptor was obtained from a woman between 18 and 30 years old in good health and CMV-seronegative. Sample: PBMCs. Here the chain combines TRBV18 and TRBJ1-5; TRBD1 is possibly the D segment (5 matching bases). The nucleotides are TGTGCCAGCTCACCAGATACAGGTCATCAGCCCCAGCATTTT. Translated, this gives CASSPDTGHQPQHF. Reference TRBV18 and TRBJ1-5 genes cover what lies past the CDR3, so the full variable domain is NAGVMQNPRHLVRRRGQEARLRCSPMKGHSHVYWYRQLPEEGLKFMVYLQKENIIDESGMPKERFSAEFPKEGPSILRIQQVVRGDSAAYFCASSPDTGHQPQHFGDGTRLSIL.